This T cell receptor beta chain was identified during a study of CD8 T cells in ankylosing spondylitis. This clonotype was recorded many times. Its cognate antigen is unknown. Study results and caveats: A TCR beta motif of roughly eight highly homologous variants seemed to mark ankylosing spondylitis blood. Past studies reported some motif variants in reactive arthritis synovial fluid and blood.

The TCR beta libraries were generated through quantitative 5'-RACE incorporating molecular barcodes. TCRdb reprocessed the 5' RACE reads with MiXCR, giving one entry per CDR3 protein. The data show about 130,000 distinct CDR3 sequences, around 7% seen once. Germline V gene data show CDR1 as DFQATT and CDR2 as SNEGSKA (reference sequence). Losses at the gene ends were 1 base for V and 6 bases for J; bases not matched to a gene: 7. This CDR3 spans 14 amino acids. This receptor was taken from a male donor with ankylosing spondylitis or in good health (not recorded which). The specimen sequenced was blood, either unsorted or a sorted T cell fraction (not recorded which). This chain connects TRBV20-1 to TRBJ2-7, with 9 bases fitting TRBD2. In DNA form, the CDR3 reads TGCAGTGCTAGAGTTCTAGCGGGAACCCCCGAGCAGTACTTC. Its translation: CSARVLAGTPEQYF.